This T cell receptor beta chain was documented in a study of cytomegalovirus exposure and HLA in healthy donors. Note on this clone: Antigen unknown.

The PCR was carried out with 60 Vbeta primers and 13 Jbeta primers. Using immunoSEQ multiplex PCR, the repertoire was profiled, and TCRdb retains in-frame clones only, with some absent. The data hold 160,000 or so clones, with roughly 79% observed a single time. Germline CDR1 and CDR2: LNHDA and SQIVND (reference sequence). The CDR3 spans 18 residues. Trimming at V came to 6 bases and at J to 2 bases, leaving 13 bases not matched to a gene. Study-wide results and caveats: For most TCR beta V segments, an earlier analysis put the productive rate at about 87% or about 30% of the time.

This TCR came from a man aged 35-49 years in good health and CMV-seronegative. The specimen sequenced was PBMCs. The gene calls are TRBV19 and TRBJ2-4; 10 nucleotides align to TRBD1. The chain's CDR3 is CASRPTGGAGSPKNIQYF. The CDR3 DNA sequence: TGTGCCAGTAGGCCGACAGGGGGCGCCGGGTCACCCAAAAACATTCAGTACTTC. Drawing the rest from reference TRBV19 and TRBJ2-4, the complete variable domain is DGGITQSPKYLFRKEGQNVTLSCEQNLNHDAMYWYRQDPGQGLRLIYYSQIVNDFQKGDIAEGYSVSREKKESFPLTVTSAQKNPTAFYLCASRPTGGAGSPKNIQYFGAGTRLSVL.